This is a list of T cell receptor beta chains from one sample in a study of T cell repertoires in cytomegalovirus infection. Each CDR3 protein gets one entry after TCRdb re-called the reads with MiXCR. The top ten hold 4.3% of the sample, which has hundreds of thousands of distinct CDR3 sequences, around a tenth seen once. What was sequenced was PBMCs. Receptor source: a human donor in good health (CMV status not recorded). Some clones in this sample may be carry-over from other donors' samples. The CDR3 runs from the conserved cysteine through the conserved F or W. The D gene is left open where the match is weak. Part of the rows lack a size; the others show once, few, many or a class for expanded clones.

CDR3 protein	CDR3 DNA	D gene	clone size	V gene	J gene
CASSSVDTKNIQYF	TGTGCCAGCAGCTCGGTGGACACCAAAAACATTCAGTACTTC	NA	NA	TRBV5-6	TRBJ2-4
CAWSKGTDQETQYF	TGTGCCTGGAGTAAAGGGACAGACCAAGAGACCCAGTACTTC	TRBD1	few	TRBV30	TRBJ2-5
CASARTANTGELFF	TGTGCTAGTGCCCGGACAGCGAACACCGGGGAGCTGTTTTTT	NA	many	TRBV12-5	TRBJ2-2
CSVIRGQETQYF	TGCAGCGTTATCCGGGGACAAGAGACCCAGTACTTC	NA	few	TRBV29-1	TRBJ2-5
CSAPHRGEPNSPLHF	TGCAGTGCCCCCCACAGGGGAGAGCCCAATTCACCCCTCCACTTT	TRBD1	many	TRBV20-1	TRBJ1-6
CASSSGAAYEQYF	TGTGCCAGCAGCTCCGGGGCTGCCTACGAGCAGTACTTC	NA	few	TRBV7-2	TRBJ2-7
CASSFLGRGKNIQYF	TGTGCCAGCAGTTTCCTCGGTCGCGGCAAAAACATTCAGTACTTC	NA	NA	TRBV12-3/TRBV12-4	TRBJ2-4
CSARRDGYFHEQFF	TGCAGTGCTAGAAGGGACGGGTACTTCCATGAGCAGTTCTTC	NA	NA	TRBV20-1	TRBJ2-1
CASSGRDPWSGNTIYF	TGTGCCAGCAGCGGACGCGACCCTTGGTCTGGAAACACCATATATTTT	NA	many	TRBV7-2	TRBJ1-3
CASTDGGSYEQYF	TGTGCCAGCACGGACGGTGGGTCCTACGAGCAGTACTTC	NA	many	TRBV7-9	TRBJ2-7
CASSPDPVTDTQYF	TGTGCCAGCAGCCCCGACCCTGTGACAGATACGCAGTATTTT	NA	many	TRBV7-2	TRBJ2-3
CASSTTGGSGNTIYF	TGTGCCAGCAGTACGACAGGGGGAAGTGGAAACACCATATATTTT	TRBD1	few	TRBV28	TRBJ1-3
CASSLIEQGSSYEQYF	TGTGCCAGCAGCTTAATAGAACAGGGTAGCTCCTACGAGCAGTACTTC	NA	many	TRBV7-8	TRBJ2-7
CASSSFQRDLYEQYF	TGTGCCAGCAGCTCGTTCCAGCGGGATCTATACGAGCAGTACTTC	TRBD2	medium-sized	TRBV7-2	TRBJ2-7
CASSTDRQGEKLFF	TGTGCCAGCAGCACCGACAGGCAGGGTGAAAAACTGTTTTTT	NA	NA	TRBV5-4	TRBJ1-4
CASRIHVGVPGNQPQHF	TGTGCCAGCAGAATCCATGTCGGGGTCCCGGGCAATCAGCCCCAGCATTTT	NA	NA	TRBV28	TRBJ1-5
CASSFGPSGEQQFF	TGTGCCAGCAGCTTCGGGCCGTCGGGCGAACAGCAGTTCTTC	NA	many	TRBV11-2	TRBJ2-1
CASSHLSGSPRSYNEQFF	TGTGCCAGCAGTCATCTTAGCGGGAGCCCCCGCTCCTACAATGAGCAGTTCTTC	TRBD2	NA	TRBV11-2	TRBJ2-1
CASSISGAYEQYF	TGTGCCAGCAGCATTAGCGGGGCCTACGAGCAGTACTTC	TRBD2	NA	TRBV12-3/TRBV12-4	TRBJ2-7
CASSRGQGSGGELFF	TGTGCCAGCAGTCGAGGACAGGGCAGCGGAGGGGAGCTGTTTTTT	TRBD1	once	TRBV11-3	TRBJ2-2
CASSLYGGLHRWEKLFF	TGTGCCAGCAGTTTATATGGAGGTTTACACCGTTGGGAAAAACTGTTTTTT	NA	few	TRBV27	TRBJ1-4
CASSGNYGELFF	TGTGCCAGCAGCGGGAATTACGGGGAGCTGTTTTTT	NA	once	TRBV5-6	TRBJ2-2
CASSPYSRRPSSYNEQFF	TGTGCCAGCAGCCCATATAGTAGGAGGCCGAGCTCCTACAATGAGCAGTTCTTC	NA	many	TRBV7-8	TRBJ2-1
CASSVMTGSDNSPLHF	TGTGCCAGCAGCGTGATGACAGGGAGCGATAATTCACCCCTCCACTTT	TRBD1	many	TRBV7-2	TRBJ1-6